The 19 T cell receptor beta chains below were found in one sample sequenced in a study of molecular identifiers for immune sequencing clone quantification. In TCRdb, the PCR reads were re-called with MiXCR into one record per CDR3 protein. The sample lists under 600,000 distinct CDR3 sequences, around 23% occurring once. Sequencing was carried out using naive CD8+ T cells from blood, with Jurkat cell RNA spiked in. Subset here: FACS-sorted CD8+CD4-CCR7+CD45RA+ naive T cells. The receptors derive from a human donor in good health. Some libraries in this study had Jurkat cell RNA spiked in.

This clonotype showed up many times. The rearrangement joins TRBV19 to TRBJ1-5; maybe TRBD1 (6 bases). The germline gives CDR1 LNHDA, CDR2 SQIVND (reference sequence). V was cut by 10 bases and J by 6 bases, with 16 bases left in between. This CDR3 has 13 residues. The CDR3 spells CATMTGSGQPQHF. The CDR3 coding sequence is TGTGCCACCATGACAGGTTCGGGTCAGCCCCAGCATTTT.

This sequence joins TRBV12-3 or TRBV12-4 and TRBJ2-7; tentatively, D is TRBD2 (5 bases). V lost 3 bases, J lost 4 bases, and 13 bases lay in between. This CDR3 comprises 14 residues. CDR3 nucleotide sequence: TGTGCCAGCAGTTTTGGTGCCCGAGGGTACGAGCAGTACTTC. Translating it yields CASSFGARGYEQYF.

This clonotype was picked up a small number of times. V and J are TRBV4-3 and TRBJ1-6; D remains ambiguous. CDR3 length: 14 amino acids. V dropped 4 bases and J dropped 9 bases, with 13 bases sitting between them. The germline CDR1 and CDR2 sequences are LGHNA and YSLEER. The CDR3 bases are TGCGCCAGCAGCCCGCCGGGCACTTTTTCACCCCTCCACTTT. Translating it yields CASSPPGTFSPLHF.

This clonotype has a handful of counts. This chain connects TRBV19 to TRBJ2-7, with TRBD2 identical over 8 bases. This CDR3 is 15 amino acids long. After removal of 3 bases from V and 2 bases from J, the junction contained 6 bases not matched to a gene. CDR1 LNHDA and CDR2 SQIVND come from the germline V gene (reference sequence). The CDR3 loop is CASSIGSGETYEQYF. The CDR3 DNA reads TGTGCCAGTAGTATTGGTAGCGGGGAGACCTACGAGCAGTACTTC.

Notes on this clonotype: An end of the junction differs from the germline gene, which may be a read error. This sequence joins TRBV4-1 and TRBJ1-1, with D tentatively TRBD1 (6 bases). Per germline, CDR1 MGHRA and CDR2 YSYEKL. The CDR3 has 18 residues. The DNA for the CDR3 is TGCGCCAGCAGCCAAGAGGGTCTAGGGGGTCCGTCGAACGCTGAAGCTTTCTTT. Amino acid sequence: CASSQEGLGGPSNAEAFF.

V and J are TRBV10-3 and TRBJ2-3; a possible D gene is TRBD1 (5 bases). Germline-derived CDR1 and CDR2 are ENHRY and SYGVKD. Trimming cost V 4 bases and J 1 base, with 9 bases left between them. The CDR3 has 14 residues. DNA of the CDR3: TGTGCCATCAGTGCCGACAGTTGCACAGATACGCAGTATTTT. The encoded protein is CAISADSCTDTQYF.

The chain combines TRBV28 with TRBJ2-7; tentative D call: TRBD1 (5 bases). This CDR3 has 15 residues. V lost 5 bases and J 0 bases, leaving 14 bases between the germline ends. The germline V gene encodes CDR1 MDHEN and CDR2 SYDVKM. In DNA, the CDR3 is TGTGCCAGCAGTGTAGACAGATATAGCTCCTACGAGCAGTACTTC. Amino acid sequence: CASSVDRYSSYEQYF.

The chain employs TRBV4-3 and TRBJ2-7; 7 bases fit TRBD2. V dropped 5 bases and J dropped 2; count of bases not matched to a gene: 15. Germline CDR1 LGHNA, CDR2 YSLEER. This CDR3 has 17 amino acids. CDR3 in amino acids: CASSKAVPASGPYEQYF. For the CDR3, the DNA is TGCGCCAGCAGCAAAGCTGTACCGGCTAGCGGACCCTACGAGCAGTACTTC.

This clonotype was seen a few times. The V call is TRBV27, the J call TRBJ2-7; 8 nucleotides align to TRBD1. The V segment lost 5 bases and the J segment 4 bases; nucleotides outside the gene matches: 4. The CDR3 loop spans 13 amino acids. Germline V gives CDR1 MNHEY, CDR2 SMNVEV (reference sequence). DNA of the CDR3: TGTGCCAGCAGTCCGACAGGGGAGTACGAGCAGTACTTC. Residues: CASSPTGEYEQYF.

The sample holds a few counts of this clonotype. It may be a read error: a sequence one base away is much more abundant. The V and J genes are TRBV20-1 and TRBJ2-7, with D possibly called TRBD1 or TRBD2 (7 bases each). V was shortened by 5 bases and J by 0 bases, with 17 bases between the two germline ends. The CDR3 is made up of 15 amino acids. Germline values: CDR1 DFQATT, CDR2 SNEGSKA (reference sequence). The CDR3 nucleotides read TGCAGTGCTTGGGAGGGGGCCGGGGTCTCCTACGAGCAGTACTTC. Encoded protein: CSAWEGAGVSYEQYF.

This clonotype has ten or more counts. This chain uses TRBV2 with TRBJ2-3; D is unclear. This CDR3 is built from 17 residues. V gave up 4 bases and J gave up 2 bases, with 19 bases separating them. Germline V CDR1 and CDR2: SNHLY, FYNNEI. The CDR3 loop reads CASSVLTAEQPTDTQYF. CDR3 bases: TGTGCCAGCAGTGTATTAACGGCGGAACAGCCCACAGATACGCAGTATTTT.

The rearrangement links TRBV30 to TRBJ2-1; 7 bases fit TRBD2. Losses at the gene ends were 0 bases for V and 2 bases for J; bases not matched to a gene: 4. The CDR3 covers 15 residues. Germline lookup yields CDR1 GTSNPN and CDR2 SVGIG (reference sequence). DNA for the CDR3: TGTGCCTGGAGTGTACTCGGGACTACCTACAATGAGCAGTTCTTC. This encodes CAWSVLGTTYNEQFF.

This clonotype was seen more than once but under ten times. This chain joins TRBV9 and TRBJ2-7; a possible D gene is TRBD2 (6 bases). The CDR3 spans 15 residues. The germline V and J ends were trimmed by 0 bases and 5 bases, with 15 bases remaining between them. CDR1 and CDR2 from the germline V gene are SGDLS and YYNGEE. For the CDR3, the DNA is TGTGCCAGCAGCGTAGGGGTTAGCGGAACCAACGAGCAGTACTTC. It specifies CASSVGVSGTNEQYF. Complete variable domain (other parts from reference TRBV9 and TRBJ2-7): DSGVTQTPKHLITATGQRVTLRCSPRSGDLSVYWYQQSLDQGLQFLIQYYNGEERAKGNILERFSAQQFPDLHSELNLSSLELGDSALYFCASSVGVSGTNEQYFGPGTRLTVT.

This chain connects TRBV29-1 to TRBJ2-1, with a possible D match to TRBD1 (7 bases). CDR3 length equals 13 residues. Germline V lookup: CDR1 SQVTM, CDR2 ANQGSEA. V was shortened by 3 bases and J by 7 bases, with 13 bases between the two germline ends. CDR3: CSVDYAGGNEQFF. Written as DNA, the CDR3 is TGCAGCGTTGATTACGCAGGGGGGAATGAGCAGTTCTTC.

The V gene is TRBV12-3 or TRBV12-4, the J gene TRBJ2-7; D not resolved. The CDR3 contains 12 residues. The germline V and J ends were trimmed by 3 bases and 5 bases, with 8 bases remaining between them. CDR3 nucleotide sequence: TGTGCCAGCAGTTTTTCGGGTAACGAGCAGTACTTC. Protein product: CASSFSGNEQYF.

This clonotype is a singleton in its sample. CDR3 nucleotide sequence: TGTGCCAGCGGCCTACCACAGGGGAAAGAGGGTACAGATACGCAGTATTTT. It translates to CASGLPQGKEGTDTQYF. The chain has TRBV7-6 and TRBJ2-3, with 7 bases fitting TRBD1. The CDR3 totals 17 residues. Germline CDR1 SGHVS, CDR2 FNYEAQ. Trimming removed 8 bases from V and 3 bases from J; junction bases left unmatched: 17.

This clonotype has just a few counts. The chain joins TRBV14 to TRBJ2-7; the match to TRBD2 covers 13 bases. Germline V CDR1 and CDR2: SGHDN, FVKESK. With 4 bases clipped from V and 6 bases from J, the junction kept 9 bases outside the gene matches. CDR3 length: 16 amino acids. The CDR3 sequence is CASSPLTSGRAGEQYF. CDR3 DNA: TGTGCCAGCAGCCCTCTCACTAGCGGGAGGGCCGGCGAGCAGTACTTC.

The rearrangement joins TRBV28 to TRBJ1-2; no firm D call. This CDR3 comprises 13 residues. Germline V CDR1 and CDR2: MDHEN, SYDVKM. Trimming cost V 4 bases and J 3 bases, with 9 bases left between them. The CDR3 is CASSSEQYYGYTF. The CDR3 DNA sequence: TGTGCCAGCAGTTCAGAACAGTACTATGGCTACACCTTC.

This clonotype was recorded a few times. This chain connects TRBV5-1 to TRBJ2-7; TRBD1 aligns across 8 bases. The V gene end was trimmed by 2 bases and the J gene end by 12 bases; junction bases not matched to a gene: 7. Germline V gives CDR1 SGHRS, CDR2 YFSETQ. This CDR3 has 12 residues. CDR3 nucleotide sequence: TGCGCCAGCAGCTTCGGGACAGGTTGGCCGTACTTC. Amino acid sequence: CASSFGTGWPYF.